This TCR beta chain came from a study of CD8 T cells in Susac syndrome. Study outcomes and limitations: The relatively small number of individuals in the TCR sequencing and HLA analysis was acknowledged by the study.

V was cut by 0 bases and J by 0 bases, with 8 bases left in between. In germline, CDR1 is LNHNV, CDR2 YYDKDF (reference sequence). The CDR3 consists of 15 residues. In contrast to the negatively isolated CD8+ and CD4+ T cells, TEMRA cells were FACS-enriched. Random hexamers were used to reverse transcribe the RNA input (roughly 0.5 to 1 ug). The immunoSEQ assay covered 54 Vbeta and 13 Jbeta segments for CDR3. One entry per CDR3 protein results from TCRdb running MiXCR on the immunoSEQ multiplex PCR reads. The table shows 200,000 or so distinct CDR3 sequences, with about 95% occurring only once. In this sample, this clonotype turned up once. Its antigen is unknown.

The chain couples TRBV15 to TRBJ1-1; no reliable D call. The receptor was derived from a human donor with multiple sclerosis. The sequencing input was CD4+ T cells from PBMCs. The CDR3 DNA reads as TGTGCCACCAGCAGAGATCTCTTGGTGAACACTGAAGCTTTCTTT. Its translation: CATSRDLLVNTEAFF. Full variable domain (outside the CDR3, taken from reference TRBV15 and TRBJ1-1): DAMVIQNPRYQVTQFGKPVTLSCSQTLNHNVMYWYQQKSSQAPKLLFHYYDKDFNNEADTPDNFQSRRPNTSFCFLDIRSPGLGDTAMYLCATSRDLLVNTEAFFGQGTRLTVV.